Shown below are 29 T cell receptor beta chains from a single sample sequenced in a study of T-cell reconstitution after alpha-beta-depleted transplantation in children. Preparation of the TCRbeta library involved a method that used unique molecular identifiers. TCRdb re-analysed the PCR reads in MiXCR, keeping a single row per CDR3 protein. The sample holds a few hundred thousand distinct CDR3 sequences, around 9.9% seen once. This material consisted of PBMCs, taken before TCRalphabeta/CD19-depleted stem cell transplant. The receptors come from a child in the first two years of life with acute myeloid leukemia, due to receive a stem cell transplant.

This clonotype showed up many times. The gene calls are TRBV29-1 and TRBJ2-7; 9 bases agree with TRBD1. The CDR3 is 13 amino acids. Looked up from germline, CDR1 is SQVTM and CDR2 is ANQGSEA. Trimming cost V 3 bases and J 3 bases; bases outside gene matches: 3. In DNA, the CDR3 is TGCAGCGTTGAGAGGGGACAGGGCTACGAGCAGTACTTC. Encoded protein: CSVERGQGYEQYF.

In this sample, this clonotype turned up many times. The chain recombines TRBV18 with TRBJ1-1, with unresolved D. Trimming removed 2 bases at V and 6 bases at J, with 10 bases between. The germline gives CDR1 KGHSH, CDR2 LQKENI. The CDR3 has 13 residues. The CDR3 loop reads CASSPTGSSEAFF. For the CDR3, the DNA is TGTGCCAGCTCACCAACTGGGAGTTCTGAAGCTTTCTTT.

The rearrangement links TRBV7-3 to TRBJ2-2; tentative D call: TRBD1 (6 bases). CDR3 length: 13 amino acids. Trimming removed 9 bases at V and 1 base at J, with 9 bases between. Germline-derived CDR1 and CDR2 are SGHTA and FQGTGA. CDR3 loop: CASWGQNTGELFF. Written as DNA, the CDR3 is TGTGCCAGTTGGGGGCAGAACACCGGGGAGCTGTTTTTT.

In its sample, this clonotype was seen many times. The chain is built from TRBV5-5 and TRBJ1-3; D possibly corresponds to TRBD1 (5 bases). This CDR3 is 16 amino acids long. The germline V and J ends were trimmed by 0 bases and 0 bases, with 10 bases remaining between them. CDR1 and CDR2 from the germline V gene are SGHKS and YYEKEE (reference sequence). The chain's CDR3 is CASSLGAGFSGNTIYF. The CDR3 nucleotides read TGTGCCAGCAGCTTGGGGGCAGGGTTCTCTGGAAACACCATATATTTT.

The chain uses TRBV18 and TRBJ2-6, with D possibly TRBD1 on 6 matching bases. The CDR3 covers 16 residues. Trimming removed 2 bases at V and 0 bases at J, with 8 bases between. From germline, CDR1 is KGHSH and CDR2 LQKENI. The CDR3 region has the DNA TGTGCCAGCTCACCAGGGGACACCTCTGGGGCCAACGTCCTGACTTTC. It encodes CASSPGDTSGANVLTF.

There are many counts of this clonotype. The J gene is TRBJ2-3, the V gene TRBV6-1, with 7 bases that match TRBD2. Germline CDR1 MNHNS, CDR2 SASEGT. This CDR3 comprises 14 residues. After removal of 8 bases from V and 1 base from J, the junction contained 6 bases not matched to a gene. The CDR3 reads CASQMGGGTDTQYF. The CDR3 DNA sequence: TGTGCCAGCCAGATGGGAGGGGGCACAGATACGCAGTATTTT.

This clonotype appeared many times. V is TRBV28 and J is TRBJ2-7; 11 bases are a match to TRBD2. The CDR3 sequence is 16 residues long. V was clipped by 3 bases and J by 1 base; unmatched bases: 5. Germline values: CDR1 MDHEN, CDR2 SYDVKM. This CDR3 reads CASSLLAGGKSYEQYF. Written as DNA, the CDR3 is TGTGCCAGCAGTTTGCTAGCGGGAGGAAAATCCTACGAGCAGTACTTC.

This clonotype was recorded at least ten times. The chain couples TRBV7-2 to TRBJ2-1; 9 nucleotides line up with TRBD2. Germline trimming cut 2 bases from V and 3 bases from J; bases unmatched to any gene: 2. The CDR3 is made up of 15 amino acids. CDR1 and CDR2 (germline): SGHTA, FQGNSA. The DNA of the CDR3 is TGTGCCAGCAGCTTATCTAGCGGGATCTACAATGAGCAGTTCTTC. Translating it yields CASSLSSGIYNEQFF.

This clonotype was recorded at least ten times. V and J are TRBV7-9 and TRBJ2-1, with a possible D match to TRBD1 (7 bases). CDR3 length: 16 residues. Germline V lookup: CDR1 SEHNR, CDR2 FQNEAQ (reference sequence). Deletions cut 3 bases from V and 4 bases from J, with 16 bases between. The CDR3 DNA reads TGTGCCAGCAGCTTCGCGGGACAGACCAAATACAATGAGCAGTTCTTC. As protein: CASSFAGQTKYNEQFF.

The rearrangement joins TRBV2 to TRBJ2-5, with D uncertain. This CDR3 is 13 amino acids long. V dropped 7 bases and J dropped 0 bases, with 9 bases sitting between them. Germline assignment: CDR1 SNHLY and CDR2 FYNNEI. DNA for the CDR3: TGTGCCAGCACGGGCAGGAACCAAGAGACCCAGTACTTC. It encodes CASTGRNQETQYF.

This chain links TRBV20-1 with TRBJ2-2; the D gene is possibly TRBD2 (6 bases). This CDR3 is 13 amino acids long. Looked up from germline, CDR1 is DFQATT and CDR2 is SNEGSKA (reference sequence). Deletions cut 3 bases from V and 11 bases from J, with 16 bases between. In DNA form, the CDR3 reads TGCAGTGCTAGCGGGAGCAACAGCGGCGAGCTGTTTTTT. Amino acid sequence: CSASGSNSGELFF.

This clonotype was counted at least ten times. CDR3 amino acids: CASSEGQDKETQYF. In DNA, the CDR3 is TGTGCCAGCAGTGAAGGACAGGATAAAGAGACCCAGTACTTC. The chain recombines TRBV25-1 with TRBJ2-5; 7 bases match TRBD1. V trimming: 2 bases; J trimming: 3 bases; junction bases outside the gene matches: 3. CDR3 length equals 14 residues. Germline-derived CDR1 and CDR2 are MGHDK and SYGVNS.

The sample holds many counts of this clonotype. The chain joins TRBV5-1 to TRBJ1-1; TRBD1 agrees at 7 bases. This CDR3 comprises 17 residues. The J segment lost 5 bases and the V segment lost 0 bases, leaving 13 bases of the junction unmatched. Germline V gene data show CDR1 as SGHRS and CDR2 as YFSETQ. The DNA of the CDR3 is TGCGCCAGCAGCTTGGCCACGTCGACAGGGTCGGGTACTGAAGCTTTCTTT. This gives the protein CASSLATSTGSGTEAFF.

This clonotype was counted ten times or more. This chain uses TRBV5-1 with TRBJ1-2; the match to TRBD1 covers 8 bases. The CDR3 runs to 15 residues. Trimming removed 2 bases from V and 4 bases from J; junction bases left unmatched: 7. The V gene's germline CDR1 is SGHRS and CDR2 YFSETQ. In nucleotides, the CDR3 is TGCGCCAGCAGCTTAGTTCCGGGACAGGCCTATGGCTACACCTTC. Its protein is CASSLVPGQAYGYTF. The whole variable domain, filled in from reference TRBV5-1 and TRBJ1-2, reads KAGVTQTPRYLIKTRGQQVTLSCSPISGHRSVSWYQQTPGQGLQFLFEYFSETQRNKGNFPGRFSGRQFSNSRSEMNVSTLELGDSALYLCASSLVPGQAYGYTFGSGTRLTVV.

Many counts were recorded for this clonotype. The V gene is TRBV3-1, the J gene TRBJ2-1; 10 nucleotides line up with TRBD2. The V gene end was trimmed by 5 bases and the J gene end by 4 bases; junction bases not matched to a gene: 5. Germline assignment: CDR1 LGHDT and CDR2 YNNKEL (reference sequence). The CDR3 is 15 amino acids. The CDR3 reads CASSSSGGGYNEQFF. CDR3 nucleotide sequence: TGTGCCAGCAGCTCGAGCGGGGGGGGTTACAATGAGCAGTTCTTC.

This clonotype was found many times. The chain has TRBV30 and TRBJ2-7; 8 bases match TRBD2. V was pared by 4 bases and J by 6 bases, with 14 bases of the junction left unmatched. The CDR3 runs 15 residues. Germline CDR1 GTSNPN, CDR2 SVGIG (reference sequence). CDR3 DNA: TGTGCCTGGAACAAACCGGGGGGGACGACTCTCGAGCAGTACTTC. Translated, it gives CAWNKPGGTTLEQYF. The full variable domain, completed using reference TRBV30 and TRBJ2-7, is SQTIHQWPATLVQPVGSPLSLECTVEGTSNPNLYWYRQAAGRGLQLLFYSVGIGQISSEVPQNLSASRPQDRQFILSSKKLLLSDSGFYLCAWNKPGGTTLEQYFGPGTRLTVT.

This clonotype was found many times. The chain links TRBV4-3 to TRBJ2-1, with no clear D. With 0 bases removed from V and 0 bases from J, the gap between germline ends came to 6 bases. CDR1 and CDR2 from the germline V gene are LGHNA and YSLEER. The CDR3 length is 15 residues. Here the CDR3 reads CASSQDYSSYNEQFF. The CDR3 coding sequence is TGCGCCAGCAGCCAAGATTACAGCTCCTACAATGAGCAGTTCTTC.

This clonotype was seen at least ten times. This sequence joins TRBV5-1 and TRBJ2-5, with 14 bases aligning to TRBD2. Germline CDR1 SGHRS, CDR2 YFSETQ. V was clipped by 1 base and J by 1 base; unmatched bases: 3. This CDR3 is 17 amino acids long. The CDR3 here is CASSLFGTSGSQETQYF. The CDR3 region has the DNA TGCGCCAGCAGCTTGTTTGGGACTAGCGGGAGCCAAGAGACCCAGTACTTC.

The chain is built from TRBV21-1 and TRBJ2-1; the D call in the table, TRBD1, was not verified against the DNA. TRBV21-1 is annotated as a pseudogene. This CDR3 region has 14 residues. CDR3 region: CASSKGRRGHEQFF. The DNA of the CDR3 is TGTGCCAGCAGCAAAGGGAGGAGGGGGCATGAGCAGTTCTTC.

This clonotype was picked up a small number of times. The rearrangement uses TRBV7-2 and TRBJ2-7; weak D call: TRBD2 (5 bases). Trimming removed 3 bases from V and 3 bases from J, with 15 bases in between. The CDR3 sequence is 15 residues long. CDR1 and CDR2 from the germline V gene are SGHTA and FQGNSA. The CDR3 protein is CASSLGSAGRYEQYF. Written as DNA, the CDR3 is TGTGCCAGCAGCTTGGGTAGTGCGGGTCGCTACGAGCAGTACTTC.

This clonotype was counted many times. The gene calls are TRBV12-3 or TRBV12-4 and TRBJ2-7, with D perhaps assigned TRBD1 or TRBD2 (5 bases each). The CDR3 is 17 residues long. V lost 3 bases, J lost 2 bases, and 20 bases lay in between. The CDR3 reads CASSFPPRGLLTYEQYF. CDR3 coding DNA: TGTGCCAGCAGTTTCCCACCCCGGGGCCTTCTTACCTACGAGCAGTACTTC.

This clonotype showed up many times. The V and J genes are TRBV20-1 and TRBJ1-1; the D is unclear. This CDR3 has 14 amino acids. CDR1 DFQATT and CDR2 SNEGSKA come from the germline V gene (reference sequence). Trimming removed 3 bases from V and 5 bases from J, with 16 bases in between. The CDR3 bases are TGCAGTGCTAGGGGCGCGGGGAGAGAAACTGAAGCTTTCTTT. It is translated as CSARGAGRETEAFF.

This clonotype was picked up many times. The chain employs TRBV4-1 and TRBJ1-1; D gene uncertain. The CDR3 is 14 residues long. Germline assignment: CDR1 MGHRA and CDR2 YSYEKL. Trimming removed 3 bases at V and 10 bases at J, with 18 bases between. The CDR3 spells CASSQGQVRWTAFF. The CDR3 DNA reads TGCGCCAGCAGCCAGGGTCAGGTTAGGTGGACAGCTTTCTTT.

By frequency in the sample, this clonotype is medium-sized. The rearrangement joins TRBV5-1 to TRBJ2-7; D uncertain. The CDR3 is made up of 14 amino acids. In germline, CDR1 is SGHRS, CDR2 YFSETQ. V lost 5 bases and J lost 5, with 17 bases in between. The CDR3 here is CASRTTTGSNEQYF. As DNA, the CDR3 is TGCGCCAGCAGAACAACTACCGGTTCCAACGAGCAGTACTTC.

At least ten counts were recorded for this clonotype. V is TRBV7-8 and J is TRBJ2-2; D not resolved. This CDR3 region has 17 residues. V was clipped by 5 bases and J by 0 bases, with 16 bases between them. Germline V gives CDR1 SGHVS, CDR2 FQNEAQ. The CDR3: CASSLRPPGSNTGELFF. DNA for the CDR3: TGTGCCAGCAGCCTAAGGCCTCCAGGCTCGAACACCGGGGAGCTGTTTTTT.

This clonotype was counted many times. The chain is built from TRBV6-1 and TRBJ2-3; TRBD2 agrees at 12 bases. The CDR3 has 15 amino acids. Germline loops: CDR1 MNHNS, CDR2 SASEGT. The trim removed 4 bases at V and 4 bases at J, leaving 3 bases unmatched. CDR3 loop: CASSGLAGVSDTQYF. The CDR3 bases are TGTGCCAGCAGTGGACTAGCGGGAGTCTCAGATACGCAGTATTTT.

This clonotype was seen many times. The chain employs TRBV27 and TRBJ1-5; D uncertain. CDR1 is MNHEY and CDR2 is SMNVEV in the germline V gene (reference sequence). This CDR3 has 9 residues. Trimming took off 4 bases at V and 9 bases at J, with 1 base between the two ends. The CDR3 coding sequence is TGTGCCAGCAGTTCGCCCCAGCATTTT. It specifies CASSSPQHF.

This clonotype was counted many times. One junction end disagrees with the germline gene, perhaps due to a read error. The chain combines TRBV29-1 with TRBJ1-3; D is uncertain. The CDR3 consists of 15 residues. The germline CDR1 and CDR2 sequences are SQVTM and ANQGSEA. The CDR3 sequence is CSVAPSGGPGITIYF. CDR3 sequence (DNA): TGCAGCGTTGCCCCCAGTGGCGGTCCCGGAATCACCATATATTTT. The complete variable domain, with remaining parts taken from reference TRBV29-1 and TRBJ1-3, reads SAVISQKPSRDICQRGTSLTIQCQVDSQVTMMFWYRQQPGQSLTLIATANQGSEATYESGFVIDKFPISRPNLTFSTLTVSNMSPEDSSIYLCSVAPSGGPGITIYFGEGSWLTVV.

This clonotype was counted many times. The chain couples TRBV4-3 to TRBJ2-2; D is possibly TRBD1 (5 bases). This CDR3 region has 13 residues. V shed 8 bases and J shed 3 bases, with 10 bases lying between them. CDR1 and CDR2 (germline): LGHNA, YSLEER. CDR3 nucleotide sequence: TGCGCCAGCGGTATACAGGACACCGGGGAGCTGTTTTTT. It specifies CASGIQDTGELFF.